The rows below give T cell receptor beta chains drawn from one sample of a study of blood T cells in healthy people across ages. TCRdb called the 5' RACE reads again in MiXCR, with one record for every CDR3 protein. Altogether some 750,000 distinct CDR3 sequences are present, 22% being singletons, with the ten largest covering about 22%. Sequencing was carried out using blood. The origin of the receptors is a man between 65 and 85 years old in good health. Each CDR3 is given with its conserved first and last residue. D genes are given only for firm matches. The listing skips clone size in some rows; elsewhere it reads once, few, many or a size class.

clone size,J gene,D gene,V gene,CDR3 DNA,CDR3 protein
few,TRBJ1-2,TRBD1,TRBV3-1,TGTGCCAGCAGCCACACCGACAGGGGCTATGGCTACACCTTC,CASSHTDRGYGYTF
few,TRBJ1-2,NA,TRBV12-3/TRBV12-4,TGTGCCAGCAGCAACGACCCCTATGGCTACACCTTC,CASSNDPYGYTF
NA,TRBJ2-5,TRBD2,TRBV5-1,TGCGCCAGCGTACTAGCGTTGGGGGAGACCCAGTACTTC,CASVLALGETQYF
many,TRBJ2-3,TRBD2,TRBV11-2,TGTGCCAGCAGCCTTGGACTAGCGGGGAGTTCGTTAGATACGCAGTATTTT,CASSLGLAGSSLDTQYF
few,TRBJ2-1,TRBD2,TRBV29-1,TGCAGCGTTGCTAGCGGGAGGGCGGGGAATGAGCAGTTCTTC,CSVASGRAGNEQFF
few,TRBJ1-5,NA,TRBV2,TGTGCCAGCAGTGGGCAGATCAATCAGCCCCAGCATTTT,CASSGQINQPQHF
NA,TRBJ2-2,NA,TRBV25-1,TGTGCCACCCTGAAGGGGAACACCGGGGAGCTGTTTTTT,CATLKGNTGELFF
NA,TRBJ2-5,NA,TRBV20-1,TGCAGTGCTAGAGGGGTGGAGATCCAAGAGACCCAGTACTTC,CSARGVEIQETQYF
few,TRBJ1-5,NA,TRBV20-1,TGCAGTGCTCGAATGGGGGGCTTGGATCAGCCCCAGCATTTT,CSARMGGLDQPQHF
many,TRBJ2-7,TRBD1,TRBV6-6,TGTGCCAGCACGACAGGGCAGGAATACGAGCAGTACTTC,CASTTGQEYEQYF
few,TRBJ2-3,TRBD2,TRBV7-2,TGTGCCAGCAGCTTAGTTGGGACTAGCGGGGGGACAGATACGCAGTATTTT,CASSLVGTSGGTDTQYF
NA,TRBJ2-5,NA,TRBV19,TGTGCCAGTAGTATTCCCGGACGTGTCCAAGAGACCCAGTACTTC,CASSIPGRVQETQYF
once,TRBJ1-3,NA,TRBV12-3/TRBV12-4,TGTGCCAGCAGAATTGCGGTCGAAAACACCATATATTTT,CASRIAVENTIYF
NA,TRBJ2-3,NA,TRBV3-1,TGTGCCAGCAGCCAAGATGTCCTGGGGGGCACAGATACGCAGTATTTT,CASSQDVLGGTDTQYF
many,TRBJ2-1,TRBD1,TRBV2,TGTGCCAGCAGATTTATGGGACAGGGGAAGACAAATGAGCAGTTCTTC,CASRFMGQGKTNEQFF
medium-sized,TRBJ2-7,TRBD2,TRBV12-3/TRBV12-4,TGTGCCAGCAGACCTAGCGGATCCTCGCCCTACGAGCAGTACTTC,CASRPSGSSPYEQYF
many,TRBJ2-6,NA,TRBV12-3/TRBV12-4,TGTGCCAGCAGTTTGGGCCGGGACGTCCTGACTTTC,CASSLGRDVLTF
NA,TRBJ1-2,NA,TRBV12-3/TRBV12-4,TGTGCCAGCAGTTCCGGGTCAAACTATGGCTACACCTTC,CASSSGSNYGYTF
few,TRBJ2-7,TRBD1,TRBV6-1,TGTGTCAGCAGTCCAACACAGGGGGCCTACGAGCAGTACTTC,CVSSPTQGAYEQYF
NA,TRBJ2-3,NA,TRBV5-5,TGTGCCAGCAGCTTACAGGGAGGGGCAGGAGATACGCAGTATTTT,CASSLQGGAGDTQYF
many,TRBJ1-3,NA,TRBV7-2,TGTGCCAGCAGCTCCAGGACCGGCTCTGGAAACACCATATATTTT,CASSSRTGSGNTIYF
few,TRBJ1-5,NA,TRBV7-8,TGTGCCAGCAGCTTCGGGAGCTCGAGGAATCAGCCCCAGCATTTT,CASSFGSSRNQPQHF
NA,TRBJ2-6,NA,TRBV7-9,TGTGCCAGCAGCTCGGTAGGGCTCTACATTTTCTCTGGGGCCAACGTCCTGACTTTC,CASSSVGLYIFSGANVLTF
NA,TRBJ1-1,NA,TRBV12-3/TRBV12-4,TGTGCCAGCAGTTTCCCGAGGTCGGCCCCCGCTGAAGCTTTCTTT,CASSFPRSAPAEAFF
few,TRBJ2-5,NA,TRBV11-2,TGTGCCAGCAGCCCCCCCGGTACTACGGAGCAGTACTTC,CASSPPGTTEQYF
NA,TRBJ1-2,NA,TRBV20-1,TGCAGTGCTAGAGATACTGCACAGGGTGGCTATGGCTACACCTTC,CSARDTAQGGYGYTF
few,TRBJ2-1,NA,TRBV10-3,TGTGCCATCAGTGAGCCAAACAACAATGAGCAGTTCTTC,CAISEPNNNEQFF
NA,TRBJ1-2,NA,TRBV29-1,TGCAGCGTTGACTCGGGGTCTGGCTACACCTTC,CSVDSGSGYTF
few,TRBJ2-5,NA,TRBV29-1,TGCAGCGTTGAACAGGGGGGTCAAGAGACCCAGTACTTC,CSVEQGGQETQYF
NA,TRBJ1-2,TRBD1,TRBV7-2,TGTGCCAGCAGCTTAGAACGGGACAGGGGCTATGGCTACACCTTC,CASSLERDRGYGYTF
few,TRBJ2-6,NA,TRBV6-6,TGTGCCAGCAGTAAATCTGGGGCCAACGTCCTGACTTTC,CASSKSGANVLTF
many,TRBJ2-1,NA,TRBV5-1,TGCGCCAGCAGCCCAGGACAGACCTACAATGAGCAGTTCTTC,CASSPGQTYNEQFF
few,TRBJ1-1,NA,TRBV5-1,TGCGCCAGCAAGTCTGGGGAGTTGAGCACTGAAGCTTTCTTT,CASKSGELSTEAFF
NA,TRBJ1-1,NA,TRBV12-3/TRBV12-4,TGTGCCAGCAGTTTAAGTCAGTACATGAACACTGAAGCTTTCTTT,CASSLSQYMNTEAFF
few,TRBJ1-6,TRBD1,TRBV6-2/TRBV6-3,TGTGCCAGCAGTTACACATCACCGGGACAGGCAAATTCACCCCTCCACTTT,CASSYTSPGQANSPLHF
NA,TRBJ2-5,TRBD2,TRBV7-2,TGTGCCAGCAGCCCTCTAGCGGGACCCCGCTCCCAAGAGACCCAGTACTTC,CASSPLAGPRSQETQYF
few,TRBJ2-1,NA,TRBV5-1,TGCGCCACCTGGACAGAATACAATGAGCAGTTCTTC,CATWTEYNEQFF
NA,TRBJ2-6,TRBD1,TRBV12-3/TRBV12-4,TGTGCCAGCAAGCGACAGGGAGCCTCTTCCTCTGGGGCCAACGTCCTGACTTTC,CASKRQGASSSGANVLTF
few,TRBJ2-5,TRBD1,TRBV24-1,TGTGCCACCAAGGACAGGCAAGAGACCCAGTACTTC,CATKDRQETQYF
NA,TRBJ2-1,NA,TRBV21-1,TGTGCCAGCAACATGATGAGCGGGAGTGGTCCCTACAATGAGCAGTTCTTC,CASNMMSGSGPYNEQFF
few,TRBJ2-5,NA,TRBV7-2,TGTGCCAGCAGCAAGGACATAAAAGAGACCCAGTACTTC,CASSKDIKETQYF
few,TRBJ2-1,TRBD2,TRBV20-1,TGCAGTGCTCTAGCGGGGAGCGCCTACAATGGGCAGTTCTTC,CSALAGSAYNGQFF
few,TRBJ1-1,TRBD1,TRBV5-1,TGCGCCAGCAGCTTGGCCGGGACAGGGGGAGCTGAAGCTTTCTTT,CASSLAGTGGAEAFF
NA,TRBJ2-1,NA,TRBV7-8,TGTGCCAGCAGCCTTGGACTTCTGGGACCATACGATGAGCAGTTCTTC,CASSLGLLGPYDEQFF
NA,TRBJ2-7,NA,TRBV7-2,TGTGCCAGCAGCTTTCGGTGGGGACTTGAGGACGAGCAGTACTTC,CASSFRWGLEDEQYF
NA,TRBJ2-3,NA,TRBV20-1,TGCAGTGCTCTAGGCGTGGCGGATACGCAGTATTTT,CSALGVADTQYF
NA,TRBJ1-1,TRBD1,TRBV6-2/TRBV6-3,TGTGCCAGCATTCCGGACAGGGGGCGACTTTGGAGCACTGAAGCTTTCTTT,CASIPDRGRLWSTEAFF
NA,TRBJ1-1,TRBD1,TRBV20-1,TGCAGTGCTAGTAGGGCAGGGGGGGGAAGCACTGAAGCTTTCTTT,CSASRAGGGSTEAFF
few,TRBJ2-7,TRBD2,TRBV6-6,TGTGCCAGCAGAACAGGGACTAGTCAGGGATACTACGAGCAGTACTTC,CASRTGTSQGYYEQYF
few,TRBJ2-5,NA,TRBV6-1,TGTGCCAGCACCACCATCTCCGGGCTACAAGAGACCCAGTACTTC,CASTTISGLQETQYF
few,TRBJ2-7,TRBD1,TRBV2,TGTGCCACCCGGGACAGGGGGACCCACGAGCAGTACTTC,CATRDRGTHEQYF
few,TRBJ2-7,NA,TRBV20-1,TGCAGTGCCCACTGGTACGAGCAGTACTTC,CSAHWYEQYF
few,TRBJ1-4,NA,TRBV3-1,TGTGCCAGCAGAACAGGGTATGGGGGACTGTTTTTT,CASRTGYGGLFF
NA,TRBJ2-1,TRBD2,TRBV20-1,TGCAGTGCTTGGGGGACTAGCGGGGTTAATGAGCAGTTCTTC,CSAWGTSGVNEQFF
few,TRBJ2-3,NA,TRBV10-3,TGTGCCTCAACGTCGTTGGATACGCAGTATTTT,CASTSLDTQYF
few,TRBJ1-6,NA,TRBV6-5,TGTGCCAGCAGTTACTCGGCCGGTCATAATTCACCCCTCCACTTT,CASSYSAGHNSPLHF
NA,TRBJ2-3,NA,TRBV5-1,TGCGCCAGCAGCCCAGACCGGGGATGGACAGATACGCAGTATTTT,CASSPDRGWTDTQYF
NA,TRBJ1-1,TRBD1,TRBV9,TGTGCCAGCAGCGTCGGTGGGGACAGGGGAGGGGGTGAAGCTTTCTTT,CASSVGGDRGGGEAFF
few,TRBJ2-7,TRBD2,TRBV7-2,TGTGCCAGCAGCATATTTAGCGGGGGGGAATCCTACGAGCAGTACTTC,CASSIFSGGESYEQYF